This T cell receptor beta chain originates from a study of T cell responses to AZD1222 COVID-19 vaccine. In regard to this clone: Its antigen is unidentified.

Study conclusions and caveats: Recipients of two AZD1222 doses showed rising Spike-specific TCR breadth and depth. Seropositive status at baseline applied to only 5 or 6 AZD1222 recipients.

CDR1 is KGHSH and CDR2 is LQKENI in the germline V gene. CDR3 length: 15 residues. Trimming at V came to 5 bases and at J to 4 bases, leaving 7 bases not matched to a gene. Repertoires were generated with immunoSEQ multiplex PCR, while TCRdb's copy carries only in-frame clones and drops some. The repertoire holds 100,000 to 150,000 clones, about nine tenths seen once, with 1.5% to 2% in the top ten. This chain joins TRBV18 and TRBJ2-5; 10 nucleotides agree with TRBD1. The source is an adult who received the AZD1222 COVID-19 vaccine. The material was peripheral blood, obtained 28 days after the second AZD1222 dose. The DNA of the CDR3 is TGTGCCAGCTCAGTGACAGGGGGCGCATCAGAGACCCAGTACTTC. It encodes CASSVTGGASETQYF.